What follows are 2 T cell receptor beta chains derived from one specimen sequenced in a study of Graves' ophthalmopathy and Graves' hyperthyroidism. RNA transcripts provided the template for amplifying TCR beta CDR3 regions. HTBI primers primed a first-round RT-PCR, and a second-round multiplex PCR followed. A single record per CDR3 protein comes from TCRdb applying MiXCR to the multiplex PCR reads. The repertoire holds approximately 410,000 distinct CDR3 sequences, with 15% as singletons. The sample was peripheral blood. Receptors originate from a woman aged 18-30 years with stable Graves' hyperthyroidism.

About this clonotype itself: One junction end disagrees with the germline gene, perhaps due to a read error. J is TRBJ2-7 and V is TRBV7-9; D remains unclear. The CDR3 is 13 amino acids. Germline CDR1 SEHNR, CDR2 FQNEAQ (reference sequence). This CDR3 is CASSLALGYEQCF. Here the CDR3 DNA reads TGTGCCAGCAGCTTAGCGCTCGGTTACGAGCAGTGCTTC.

The chain has TRBV10-3 and TRBJ1-2, with a possible D match to TRBD1 (6 bases). This CDR3 is built from 13 residues. V lost 2 bases and J 8 bases, leaving 12 bases between the germline ends. Germline assignment: CDR1 ENHRY and CDR2 SYGVKD. DNA for the CDR3: TGTGCCATCAGTGAGGGACAGTATGACGGCTACACCTTC. Translated: CAISEGQYDGYTF.